Sequencing of this T cell receptor beta chain was carried out in a study of CD8 T cells in ankylosing spondylitis. One entry per CDR3 protein results from TCRdb running MiXCR on the 5' RACE reads. The profile covers about 400,000 distinct CDR3 sequences, with roughly 20% appearing a single time and roughly 13% taken by the ten largest. CDR1 is MNHEY and CDR2 is SMNVEV in the germline V gene (reference sequence). This CDR3 is built from 16 residues. The V gene lost 2 bases and the J gene lost 5 bases, with 19 bases spanning the gap. The chain couples TRBV27 to TRBJ2-7, with D possibly being TRBD1 (6 bases). The sample was blood, either unsorted or a sorted T cell fraction (not recorded which). This TCR came from a male donor with ankylosing spondylitis or in good health (not recorded which). The DNA for the CDR3 is TGTGCCAGCAGTTTAGACTGGGGGCTGGGTTTCCACGAGCAGTACTTC. Its translation: CASSLDWGLGFHEQYF.